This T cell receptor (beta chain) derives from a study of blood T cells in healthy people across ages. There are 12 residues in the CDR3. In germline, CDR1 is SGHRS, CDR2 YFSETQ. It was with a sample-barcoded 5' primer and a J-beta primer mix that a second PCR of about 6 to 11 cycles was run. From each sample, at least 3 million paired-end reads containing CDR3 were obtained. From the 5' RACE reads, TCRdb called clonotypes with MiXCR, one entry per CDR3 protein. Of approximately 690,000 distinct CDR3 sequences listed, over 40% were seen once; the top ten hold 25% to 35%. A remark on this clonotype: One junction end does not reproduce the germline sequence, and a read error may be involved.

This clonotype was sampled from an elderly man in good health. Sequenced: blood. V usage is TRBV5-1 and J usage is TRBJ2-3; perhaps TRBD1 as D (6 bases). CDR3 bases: TGCGCCAGCAGCAGGGACACAGATATGCAGTATTTT. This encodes CASSRDTDMQYF.